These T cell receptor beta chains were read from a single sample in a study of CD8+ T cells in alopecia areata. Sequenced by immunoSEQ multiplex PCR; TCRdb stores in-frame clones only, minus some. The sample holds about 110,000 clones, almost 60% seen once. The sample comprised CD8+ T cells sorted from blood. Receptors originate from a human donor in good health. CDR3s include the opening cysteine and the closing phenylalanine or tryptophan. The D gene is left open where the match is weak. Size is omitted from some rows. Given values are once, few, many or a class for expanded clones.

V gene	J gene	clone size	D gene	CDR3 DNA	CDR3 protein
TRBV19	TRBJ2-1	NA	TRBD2	TGTGCCAGTAGTTCGGCTAGCGGGGGGTTGTACAATGAGCAGTTCTTC	CASSSASGGLYNEQFF
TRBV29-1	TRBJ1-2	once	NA	TGCAGCGTTGAAAATACAGGGTCTCGCCACTATGGCTACACCTTC	CSVENTGSRHYGYTF
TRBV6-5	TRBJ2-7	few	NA	TGTGCCAGCAGTTACCTCGCCGGGACTCAGGATCGGCAGTACTTC	CASSYLAGTQDRQYF
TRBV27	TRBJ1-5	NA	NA	NA	CASSFGTGNQPQHF
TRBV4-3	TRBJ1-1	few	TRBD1	TGCGCCAGCAGCCAAGAGGGGCCCTGGACAGGGCGGGAGGGACCTGAAGCTTTCTTT	CASSQEGPWTGREGPEAFF
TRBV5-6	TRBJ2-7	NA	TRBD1	TGTGCCAGCAGCTGGGGGACAGGGGCCTACGAGCAGTACTTC	CASSWGTGAYEQYF
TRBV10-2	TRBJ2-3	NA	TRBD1	TGCGCCAGCAGGAGACAGGGGGCAGCAGATACGCAGTATTTT	CASRRQGAADTQYF
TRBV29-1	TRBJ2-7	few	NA	TGCAGCGTTCTTCTGGGGGACGATTCCTACGAGCAGTACTTC	CSVLLGDDSYEQYF
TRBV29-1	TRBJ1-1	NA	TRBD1	TGCAGCGTTTGTAAGGGGGCAGATGAAGCTTTCTTT	CSVCKGADEAFF
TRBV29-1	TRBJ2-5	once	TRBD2	TGCAGCGTTGACCGAAGTGGGGCTAGCGGGGGATCGTACCAAGAGACCCAGTACTTC	CSVDRSGASGGSYQETQYF
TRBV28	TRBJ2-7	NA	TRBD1	TGTGCCAGCAGGACAGGGAGCGAGCAGTACTTC	CASRTGSEQYF
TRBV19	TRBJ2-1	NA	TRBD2	TGTGCCAGTAGTCGTGGGGGGGTCAATGAGCAGTTCTTC	CASSRGGVNEQFF
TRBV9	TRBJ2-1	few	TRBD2	TGTGCCAGCAGCCACGTAGGGGCGGGGGGCCTCAATGAGCAGTTCTTC	CASSHVGAGGLNEQFF
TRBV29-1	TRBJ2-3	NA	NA	TGCAGCGCCCCCGGGGGCACAACAGATACGCAGTATTTT	CSAPGGTTDTQYF
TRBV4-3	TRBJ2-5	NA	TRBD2	TGCGCCAGCAGCCAAGCGAGTCAGCGGGGGCCTACCGTCCAGTACTTC	CASSQASQRGPTVQYF
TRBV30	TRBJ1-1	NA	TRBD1	TGTGCCTGGAGTGACAGGGGGCGGTACACTGAAGCTTTCTTT	CAWSDRGRYTEAFF
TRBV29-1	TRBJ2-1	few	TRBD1	TGCAGCGTTGAAGAAAGGGACAGGAGCGTGTTCGGTGAGCAGTTCTTC	CSVEERDRSVFGEQFF
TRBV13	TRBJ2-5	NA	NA	TGTGCCAGCAGCTCCCGAGACAGCTACCAAGAGACCCAGTACTTC	CASSSRDSYQETQYF
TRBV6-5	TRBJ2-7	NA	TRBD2	TGTGCCAGCAGTTACGGGACTACCTACGAGCAGTACTTC	CASSYGTTYEQYF
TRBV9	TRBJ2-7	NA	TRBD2	TGTGCCAGCAGCCCGGGGGGAACTACCTACGAGCAGTACTTC	CASSPGGTTYEQYF
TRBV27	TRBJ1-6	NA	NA	TGTGCCAGCAGTTTGTATGCCGGAGGGGCGGGCGTAATCTCCCTCCACTTT	CASSLYAGGAGVISLHF
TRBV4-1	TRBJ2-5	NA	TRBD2	TGCGCCAGCAGCCAAGAATGGGTTGCTAGCGGGGGCGGGGAGACCCAGTACTTC	CASSQEWVASGGGETQYF
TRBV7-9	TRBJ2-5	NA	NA	TGTGCCAGCAGCTTCAGAGGGGGTGAACAAGAGACCCAGTACTTC	CASSFRGGEQETQYF
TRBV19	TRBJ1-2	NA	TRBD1	TGTGCCAGTACCCACAGGGGGCAGAGGATCTATGGCTACACCTTC	CASTHRGQRIYGYTF
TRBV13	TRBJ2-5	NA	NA	TGTGCCAGCAGCTCGTCAGGGAATTTCCAAGAGACCCAGTACTTC	CASSSSGNFQETQYF
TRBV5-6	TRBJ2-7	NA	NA	TGTGCCAGCAGCTTCGGGACACTAGGAGCCTACGAGCAGTACTTC	CASSFGTLGAYEQYF
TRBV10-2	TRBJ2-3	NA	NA	TGCGCCAGCAGTGAAAACACAGATACGCAGTATTTT	CASSENTDTQYF
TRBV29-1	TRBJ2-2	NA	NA	TGCAGCGTAGTGGACACCGGGGAGCTGTTTTTT	CSVVDTGELFF
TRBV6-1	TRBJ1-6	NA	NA	TGTGCCAGCAGTGATTTTTACGCGCAGTCTTCGGATTCACCCCTCCACTTT	CASSDFYAQSSDSPLHF
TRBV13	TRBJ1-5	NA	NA	TGTGCCAGCAGCTTAGGTACCAGGCAGCCCCAGCATTTT	CASSLGTRQPQHF
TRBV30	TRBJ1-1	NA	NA	TGTGCCTGGAGAGTCGGGACGAACACTGAAGCTTTCTTT	CAWRVGTNTEAFF
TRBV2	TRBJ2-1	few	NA	TGTGCCAGCAGTGACCAGCGGCGATCATACGATGAGCAGTTCTTC	CASSDQRRSYDEQFF
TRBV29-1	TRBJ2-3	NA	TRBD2	TGCAGCGTTGCCTTGGGACTAGCGGGGCGTAGCACAGATACGCAGTATTTT	CSVALGLAGRSTDTQYF
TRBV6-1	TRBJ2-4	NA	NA	TGTGCCAGCAGTGAATCGGAATGGGGAAACATTCAGTACTTC	CASSESEWGNIQYF
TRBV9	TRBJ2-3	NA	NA	TGTGCCAGCAGCGTAGACGTGGGGGGCACAGATACGCAGTATTTT	CASSVDVGGTDTQYF
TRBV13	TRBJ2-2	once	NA	TGTGCCAGCTGGGAATCGAACACCGGGGAGCTGTTTTTT	CASWESNTGELFF
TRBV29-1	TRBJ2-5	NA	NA	TGCAGCGTTGATGGCTGGAGGGGATTGGGAGAGACCCAGTACTTC	CSVDGWRGLGETQYF
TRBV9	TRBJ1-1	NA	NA	TGTGCCAGCAGCGTAGGTGGGGGGATGACCGAAGCTTTCTTT	CASSVGGGMTEAFF
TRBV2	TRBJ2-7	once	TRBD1	TGTGCCAGCAGTGAAGCGACAGGGAACTACGAGCAGTACTTC	CASSEATGNYEQYF
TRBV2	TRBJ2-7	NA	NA	TGTGCCAGCAGGAGGGGGACGGGGGCCACCTACGAGCAGTACTTC	CASRRGTGATYEQYF
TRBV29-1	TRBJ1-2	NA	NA	TGCAGCGTTGAGGACAGTCGTCGCTATGGCTACACCTTC	CSVEDSRRYGYTF
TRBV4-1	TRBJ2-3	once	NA	TGCGCCAGCAGCTTCCCAATGGATACGCAGTATTTT	CASSFPMDTQYF
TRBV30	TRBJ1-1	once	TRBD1	TGTGCCTGGAGTGAACAGGGGATTTTCACTGAAGCTTTCTTT	CAWSEQGIFTEAFF
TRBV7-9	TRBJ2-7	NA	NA	TGTGCCAGCAGCGCCGGAGGGACATCCTACGAGCAGTACTTC	CASSAGGTSYEQYF
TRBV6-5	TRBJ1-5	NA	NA	TGTGCCAGCAATCCCGGATTCAGCAATCAGCCCCAGCATTTT	CASNPGFSNQPQHF